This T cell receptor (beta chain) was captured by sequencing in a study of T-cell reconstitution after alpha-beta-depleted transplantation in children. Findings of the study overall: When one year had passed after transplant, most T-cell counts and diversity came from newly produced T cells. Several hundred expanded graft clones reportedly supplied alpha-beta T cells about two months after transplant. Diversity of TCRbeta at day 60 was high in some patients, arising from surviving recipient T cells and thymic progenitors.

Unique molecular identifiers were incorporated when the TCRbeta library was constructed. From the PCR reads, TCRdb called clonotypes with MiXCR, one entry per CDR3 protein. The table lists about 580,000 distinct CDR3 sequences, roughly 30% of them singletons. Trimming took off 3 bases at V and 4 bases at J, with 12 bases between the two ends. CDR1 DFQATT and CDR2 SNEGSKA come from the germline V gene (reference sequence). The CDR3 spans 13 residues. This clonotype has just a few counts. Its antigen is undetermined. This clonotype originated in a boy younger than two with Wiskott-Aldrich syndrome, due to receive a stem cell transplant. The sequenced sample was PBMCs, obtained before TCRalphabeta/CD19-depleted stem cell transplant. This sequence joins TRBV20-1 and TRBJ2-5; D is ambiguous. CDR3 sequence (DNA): TGCAGTGCTAGGGGTCCGGGTTTAGAGACCCAGTACTTC. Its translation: CSARGPGLETQYF.